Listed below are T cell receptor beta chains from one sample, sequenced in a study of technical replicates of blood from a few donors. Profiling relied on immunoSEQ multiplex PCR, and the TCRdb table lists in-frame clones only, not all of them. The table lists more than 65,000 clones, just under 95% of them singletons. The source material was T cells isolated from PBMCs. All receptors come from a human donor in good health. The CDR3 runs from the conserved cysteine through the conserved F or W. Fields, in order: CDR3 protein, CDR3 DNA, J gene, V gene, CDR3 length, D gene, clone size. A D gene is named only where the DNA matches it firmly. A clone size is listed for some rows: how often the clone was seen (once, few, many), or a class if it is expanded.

CDR3 protein: CASSPGTSGLEQFF
CDR3 DNA: TGTGCCAGCAGTCCCGGGACTAGCGGACTTGAGCAGTTCTTC
J gene: TRBJ2-1
V gene: TRBV6-6
CDR3 length: 14
D gene: TRBD2
clone size: .

CDR3 protein: CASSLDQESEAFF
CDR3 DNA: TGTGCCAGCAGCTTAGACCAGGAATCTGAAGCTTTCTTT
J gene: TRBJ1-1
V gene: TRBV11-3
CDR3 length: 13
D gene: .
clone size: .

CDR3 protein: CASSQEPADEQFF
CDR3 DNA: TGCGCCAGCAGCCAAGAACCAGCGGATGAGCAGTTCTTC
J gene: TRBJ2-1
V gene: TRBV4-1
CDR3 length: 13
D gene: .
clone size: .

CDR3 protein: CASQLAGAYEQYF
CDR3 DNA: TGTGCCAGCCAACTAGCGGGAGCGTACGAGCAGTACTTC
J gene: TRBJ2-7
V gene: TRBV2
CDR3 length: 13
D gene: TRBD2
clone size: few

CDR3 protein: CASSVGAVSGPYNEQFF
CDR3 DNA: TGCGCCAGCAGCGTGGGGGCCGTGTCAGGTCCCTACAATGAGCAGTTCTTC
J gene: TRBJ2-1
V gene: TRBV5-1
CDR3 length: 17
D gene: .
clone size: .

CDR3 protein: CASSLTTSSNEQFF
CDR3 DNA: TGTGCCAGCAGCTTAACGACTAGTTCAAATGAGCAGTTCTTC
J gene: TRBJ2-1
V gene: TRBV7-9
CDR3 length: 14
D gene: .
clone size: .

CDR3 protein: CASSYRDRGLFIGGYTF
CDR3 DNA: TGTGCCAGCAGTTACCGGGACAGGGGGCTTTTCATAGGTGGCTACACCTTC
J gene: TRBJ1-2
V gene: TRBV2
CDR3 length: 17
D gene: TRBD1
clone size: .

CDR3 protein: CASRTTGENGYTF
CDR3 DNA: TGTGCCAGCAGAACTACAGGGGAGAATGGCTACACCTTC
J gene: TRBJ1-2
V gene: TRBV27
CDR3 length: 13
D gene: TRBD1
clone size: .

CDR3 protein: CASSLLGGGLNIQYF
CDR3 DNA: TGTGCCAGCAGCTTATTGGGAGGAGGTTTAAACATTCAGTACTTC
J gene: TRBJ2-4
V gene: TRBV7-2
CDR3 length: 15
D gene: .
clone size: .

CDR3 protein: CASSTLAGVGETQYF
CDR3 DNA: TGCGCCAGCAGCACCCTAGCGGGAGTAGGAGAGACCCAGTACTTC
J gene: TRBJ2-5
V gene: TRBV5-1
CDR3 length: 15
D gene: TRBD2
clone size: once

CDR3 protein: CASSFGTSGSYEQYF
CDR3 DNA: TGTGCCAGCAGCTTCGGGACTAGCGGGAGTTACGAGCAGTACTTC
J gene: TRBJ2-7
V gene: TRBV11-2
CDR3 length: 15
D gene: TRBD2
clone size: once

CDR3 protein: CASSGWGLGEKLFF
CDR3 DNA: TGTGCCAGCAGTGGTTGGGGGCTGGGAGAAAAACTGTTTTTT
J gene: TRBJ1-4
V gene: TRBV6-1
CDR3 length: 14
D gene: .
clone size: .

CDR3 protein: CASSEGGSLGYTF
CDR3 DNA: TGTGCCAGCAGTGAAGGGGGCAGTCTGGGCTACACCTTC
J gene: TRBJ1-2
V gene: TRBV2
CDR3 length: 13
D gene: .
clone size: .

CDR3 protein: CASAEYRDRQYEQYF
CDR3 DNA: TGTGCCTCAGCAGAATACCGGGACAGGCAGTACGAGCAGTACTTC
J gene: TRBJ2-7
V gene: TRBV30
CDR3 length: 15
D gene: TRBD1
clone size: .

CDR3 protein: CASRGDSPYEQYF
CDR3 DNA: TGTGCCAGTAGGGGGGACAGCCCCTACGAGCAGTACTTC
J gene: TRBJ2-7
V gene: TRBV19
CDR3 length: 13
D gene: TRBD1
clone size: once

CDR3 protein: CATQGQTGGQYF
CDR3 DNA: TGTGCCACCCAAGGCCAGACGGGGGGGCAGTACTTC
J gene: TRBJ2-7
V gene: TRBV6-1
CDR3 length: 12
D gene: TRBD2
clone size: .

CDR3 protein: CASSRLDRSSYEQYF
CDR3 DNA: TGTGCCAGCAGTAGGCTGGACAGGAGCTCCTACGAGCAGTACTTC
J gene: TRBJ2-7
V gene: TRBV6-1
CDR3 length: 15
D gene: TRBD1
clone size: .

CDR3 protein: CASSDPFYSGDEVEQFF
CDR3 DNA: TGTGCCAGCAGCGACCCCTTCTATAGCGGAGACGAAGTGGAGCAGTTCTTC
J gene: TRBJ2-1
V gene: TRBV21-1
CDR3 length: 17
D gene: .
clone size: once

CDR3 protein: CASSYSFITDTQYF
CDR3 DNA: TGTGCCAGCAGTTACTCTTTTATCACAGATACGCAGTATTTT
J gene: TRBJ2-3
V gene: TRBV6-5
CDR3 length: 14
D gene: .
clone size: .

CDR3 protein: CASSPDRGQYF
CDR3 DNA: TGTGCCAGCAGCCCGGACAGAGGCCAGTACTTC
J gene: TRBJ2-5
V gene: TRBV11-2
CDR3 length: 11
D gene: .
clone size: .

CDR3 protein: CASSETTVGNTEAFF
CDR3 DNA: TGTGCCAGCAGTGAGACTACGGTCGGGAACACTGAAGCTTTCTTT
J gene: TRBJ1-1
V gene: TRBV6-1
CDR3 length: 15
D gene: .
clone size: .

CDR3 protein: CAISQNWDRGTFF
CDR3 DNA: TGTGCCATCAGTCAAAACTGGGACAGGGGGACTTTCTTT
J gene: TRBJ1-1
V gene: TRBV10-3
CDR3 length: 13
D gene: TRBD1
clone size: .

CDR3 protein: CSASQDTEAFF
CDR3 DNA: TGCAGTGCTAGTCAGGACACTGAAGCTTTCTTT
J gene: TRBJ1-1
V gene: TRBV20-1
CDR3 length: 11
D gene: .
clone size: once

CDR3 protein: CASSLRGQGEAFF
CDR3 DNA: TGTGCCAGCAGCCTAAGGGGACAGGGGGAAGCTTTCTTT
J gene: TRBJ1-1
V gene: TRBV9
CDR3 length: 13
D gene: TRBD1
clone size: .

CDR3 protein: CASSQESNTIYF
CDR3 DNA: TGCGCCAGCAGCCAAGAAAGCAACACCATATATTTT
J gene: TRBJ1-3
V gene: TRBV4-1
CDR3 length: 12
D gene: .
clone size: .

CDR3 protein: CASSPIRLAGGPREQYF
CDR3 DNA: TGTGCCAGCAGCCCGATTAGACTAGCGGGAGGGCCTAGGGAGCAGTACTTC
J gene: TRBJ2-7
V gene: TRBV7-2
CDR3 length: 17
D gene: TRBD2
clone size: .

CDR3 protein: CASSQISPVEGNQPQHF
CDR3 DNA: TGCGCCAGCAGCCAAATCTCACCTGTAGAGGGCAATCAGCCCCAGCATTTT
J gene: TRBJ1-5
V gene: TRBV4-1
CDR3 length: 17
D gene: .
clone size: .

CDR3 protein: CASSSGLSSYNEQFF
CDR3 DNA: TGTGCCAGCAGCTCGGGACTATCGAGTTACAATGAGCAGTTCTTC
J gene: TRBJ2-1
V gene: TRBV11-3
CDR3 length: 15
D gene: TRBD2
clone size: .

CDR3 protein: CASSPKTGSSYEQYF
CDR3 DNA: TGTGCCAGCAGCCCAAAGACAGGGAGCTCCTACGAGCAGTACTTC
J gene: TRBJ2-7
V gene: TRBV7-9
CDR3 length: 15
D gene: TRBD1
clone size: .

CDR3 protein: CASSEAGYEQYF
CDR3 DNA: TGTGCCAGCAGTGAAGCCGGGTACGAGCAGTACTTC
J gene: TRBJ2-7
V gene: TRBV2
CDR3 length: 12
D gene: .
clone size: .

CDR3 protein: CASSQGTVAYGYTF
CDR3 DNA: TGCGCCAGCAGCCAAGGAACAGTGGCCTATGGCTACACCTTC
J gene: TRBJ1-2
V gene: TRBV4-3
CDR3 length: 14
D gene: .
clone size: .

CDR3 protein: CASSLERTGDFAFF
CDR3 DNA: TGTGCCAGCAGCCTAGAGCGCACAGGGGATTTTGCTTTCTTT
J gene: TRBJ1-1
V gene: TRBV27
CDR3 length: 14
D gene: TRBD1
clone size: .

CDR3 protein: CASSGDMNTEAFF
CDR3 DNA: TGTGCCAGCAGCGGGGACATGAACACTGAAGCTTTCTTT
J gene: TRBJ1-1
V gene: TRBV9
CDR3 length: 13
D gene: .
clone size: .

CDR3 protein: CASSYSTSGTSEQYF
CDR3 DNA: TGTGCCAGCAGTTACTCGACTAGCGGGACCTCCGAGCAGTACTTC
J gene: TRBJ2-7
V gene: TRBV6-5
CDR3 length: 15
D gene: TRBD2
clone size: .

CDR3 protein: CASSFSRNTGELFF
CDR3 DNA: TGTGCCAGCAGTTTTTCTCGGAACACCGGGGAGCTGTTTTTT
J gene: TRBJ2-2
V gene: TRBV28
CDR3 length: 14
D gene: .
clone size: .

CDR3 protein: CASSLGDNSNQPQHF
CDR3 DNA: TGCGCCAGCAGCTTGGGGGACAATAGCAATCAGCCCCAGCATTTT
J gene: TRBJ1-5
V gene: TRBV5-1
CDR3 length: 15
D gene: .
clone size: .

CDR3 protein: CSVVVGASSGANVLTF
CDR3 DNA: TGCAGCGTTGTTGTTGGGGCGAGCTCTGGGGCCAACGTCCTGACTTTC
J gene: TRBJ2-6
V gene: TRBV29-1
CDR3 length: 16
D gene: .
clone size: .

CDR3 protein: CASCLGPTEAFF
CDR3 DNA: TGTGCCAGCTGTTTGGGGCCCACTGAAGCTTTCTTT
J gene: TRBJ1-1
V gene: TRBV2
CDR3 length: 12
D gene: .
clone size: few

CDR3 protein: CASSELYSGNTIYF
CDR3 DNA: TGTGCCAGCAGTGAACTGTACTCTGGAAACACCATATATTTT
J gene: TRBJ1-3
V gene: TRBV6-1
CDR3 length: 14
D gene: .
clone size: few

CDR3 protein: CASSSPGRGRFNEQFF
CDR3 DNA: TGTGCCAGCAGTTCCCCTGGCCGCGGGAGATTTAATGAGCAGTTCTTC
J gene: TRBJ2-1
V gene: TRBV6-5
CDR3 length: 16
D gene: TRBD2
clone size: .

CDR3 protein: CASSQDAVGGDTQYF
CDR3 DNA: TGTGCCAGCAGCCAAGATGCGGTGGGTGGCGATACGCAGTATTTT
J gene: TRBJ2-3
V gene: TRBV4-2
CDR3 length: 15
D gene: .
clone size: .

CDR3 protein: CASSSRTSGSDTQYF
CDR3 DNA: TGTGCCAGCAGTTCCCGGACTAGCGGCTCAGATACGCAGTATTTT
J gene: TRBJ2-3
V gene: TRBV6-5
CDR3 length: 15
D gene: TRBD2
clone size: .

CDR3 protein: CASSLMRRDRGPEQFF
CDR3 DNA: TGTGCCAGCAGCTTAATGCGGCGGGACAGGGGGCCTGAGCAGTTCTTC
J gene: TRBJ2-1
V gene: TRBV7-3
CDR3 length: 16
D gene: TRBD1
clone size: .

CDR3 protein: CASSLDPREGQPQHF
CDR3 DNA: TGTGCCAGCAGCTTAGATCCCCGGGAGGGTCAGCCCCAGCATTTT
J gene: TRBJ1-5
V gene: TRBV11-2
CDR3 length: 15
D gene: .
clone size: .

CDR3 protein: CAWIAPQTGNTEAFF
CDR3 DNA: TGTGCCTGGATTGCCCCTCAGACGGGGAACACTGAAGCTTTCTTT
J gene: TRBJ1-1
V gene: TRBV30
CDR3 length: 15
D gene: .
clone size: .

CDR3 protein: CASSEVQGGYGYTF
CDR3 DNA: TGTGCCAGCAGTGAAGTACAGGGTGGCTATGGCTACACCTTC
J gene: TRBJ1-2
V gene: TRBV6-1
CDR3 length: 14
D gene: .
clone size: .